This TCR beta chain was recovered during a study of siplizumab effects on memory and regulatory T cells. Study findings and constraints: Mappable CD4+ clones that were alloreactive averaged roughly 69% Treg-derived with siplizumab versus around 25% in controls.

Unmatched junction bases numbered 1, after V lost 5 bases and J lost 3 bases. This CDR3 spans 14 amino acids. Looked up from germline, CDR1 is SGHTA and CDR2 is FQGTGA. Repertoires were generated with immunoSEQ multiplex PCR, while TCRdb's copy carries only in-frame clones and drops some. The sample includes more than 85,000 clones, approximately 90% of them seen just once. In its sample, this clone was seen once. Its target is unknown. The rearrangement links TRBV7-3 to TRBJ2-7, with TRBD2 identical over 13 bases. The sequenced material came from CD4+ T cells sorted from blood. The sequence derives from a human donor in good health. The CDR3 protein is CASSRTSGSYEQYF. The CDR3 DNA follows: TGTGCCAGCAGCCGGACTAGCGGGAGCTACGAGCAGTACTTC.